This TCR beta chain was sequenced for a study of cytomegalovirus exposure and HLA in healthy donors. Study findings and constraints: Highest at DRB1 and lowest at HLA-C, TCR association rates differed among HLA loci in a later analysis.

The PCR was carried out with 60 Vbeta primers and 13 Jbeta primers. Some clones are missing from TCRdb's copy, which holds only in-frame ones; the method was immunoSEQ multiplex PCR. The repertoire holds about 190,000 clones, with 80% as singletons. Trimming took 4 bases from V and 4 from J, leaving 13 bases between them. Germline V gene data show CDR1 as SNHLY and CDR2 as FYNNEI. This CDR3 spans 14 amino acids. On this clone itself: Its antigen is not known.

Sample: PBMCs. The chain is built from TRBV2 and TRBJ2-5, with D maybe TRBD2 (6 bases). This clonotype was sampled from a woman in her forties in good health and CMV-seronegative. CDR3 region: CASSVRAGLETQYF. As DNA, the CDR3 is TGTGCCAGCAGTGTTAGGGCGGGATTAGAGACCCAGTACTTC.